This entry lists 10 T cell receptor beta chains sequenced from one sample in a study of Graves' ophthalmopathy and Graves' hyperthyroidism. RNA transcripts were the template, and TCR beta CDR3 regions were amplified from them. HTBI primers were used in a first-round RT-PCR, which preceded a second-round multiplex PCR. TCRdb used MiXCR to reprocess the multiplex PCR reads, holding one entry per CDR3 protein. The sample has about 480,000 distinct CDR3 sequences, approximately 15% seen once. Sequencing was carried out using blood. Receptors were obtained from a woman in her thirties with Graves' ophthalmopathy.

This clonotype has ten or more counts. The CDR3 loop reads CASSKLWKSGYTF. In DNA form, the CDR3 reads TGTGCCAGCAGTAAACTCTGGAAAAGTGGCTACACCTTC. The rearrangement joins TRBV6-1 to TRBJ1-2; D call uncertain. CDR3 length: 13 residues. Germline V CDR1 and CDR2: MNHNS, SASEGT. Trimming removed 5 bases from V and 7 bases from J, with 14 bases in between.

The rearrangement links TRBV5-6 to TRBJ1-3; weak D call: TRBD1 (5 bases). There are 16 residues in the CDR3. Germline V gene data show CDR1 as SGHDT and CDR2 as YYEEEE. The V gene lost 1 base and the J gene lost 1 base, with 12 bases spanning the gap. CDR3 sequence reads: CASSLWRGASGNTIYF. Written as DNA, the CDR3 is TGTGCCAGCAGCTTGTGGCGCGGGGCTTCTGGAAACACCATATATTTT.

Only a few counts were recorded for this clonotype. The V call is TRBV6-1, the J call TRBJ2-5; 11 bases align to TRBD2. The CDR3 contains 13 residues. Germline CDR1 is MNHNS and CDR2 is SASEGT. V lost 11 bases and J lost 1; bases outside the gene matches: 3. The CDR3 DNA is TGTGCCGCTAGCGGGGGGTTCCAAGAGACCCAGTACTTC. Translating gives CAASGGFQETQYF.

This clonotype was found many times. The chain couples TRBV5-1 to TRBJ1-1, with D possibly being TRBD1 (5 bases). CDR3 length equals 13 residues. Deletions cut 0 bases from V and 8 bases from J, with 11 bases between. Germline CDR1 is SGHRS and CDR2 is YFSETQ. The DNA of the CDR3 is TGCGCCAGCAGCTTGGAGGTTGACAGCGAAGCTTTCTTT. This gives the protein CASSLEVDSEAFF.

This clonotype occurred many times. The rearrangement uses TRBV7-2 and TRBJ2-5; the match to TRBD1 covers 10 bases. From germline, CDR1 is SGHTA and CDR2 FQGNSA. Trimming cost V 7 bases and J 7 bases; bases outside gene matches: 9. The CDR3 is 14 residues long. CDR3 coding DNA: TGTGCCAGCACTGAGGACAGGGGGGTTCGGACCCAGTACTTC. Protein product: CASTEDRGVRTQYF.

The sample holds many counts of this clonotype. The chain employs TRBV2 and TRBJ2-5; D unclear. The ends were cut back, 4 bases at V and 7 bases at J, with 10 bases in the middle. Looked up from germline, CDR1 is SNHLY and CDR2 is FYNNEI. The CDR3 contains 12 residues. This CDR3 is CASSAGPGTQYF. CDR3 in DNA: TGTGCCAGCAGTGCCGGGCCGGGGACCCAGTACTTC.

This clonotype came up once. The chain has TRBV6-1 and TRBJ1-1, with TRBD1 matching 7 bases. Germline values: CDR1 MNHNS, CDR2 SASEGT. V lost 8 bases to trimming and J lost 6 bases; unmatched junction nucleotides: 9. This CDR3 contains 13 residues. This chain's CDR3 is CASEQGRGAEAFF. CDR3 nucleotide sequence: TGTGCCAGCGAACAGGGGCGAGGCGCTGAAGCTTTCTTT.

Concerning this clonotype: Given a much more abundant clone one base away, this may be a read error. The chain is built from TRBV19 and TRBJ2-7, with D perhaps matching TRBD2 (6 bases). With 6 bases removed from V and 7 bases from J, the gap between germline ends came to 16 bases. From germline, CDR1 is LNHDA and CDR2 SQIVND (reference sequence). The length of the CDR3 is 13 residues. The CDR3 spells CASRLRGGGEQYV. CDR3 DNA sequence: TGTGCCAGTAGATTGCGGGGCGGCGGAGAGCAGTACGTC.

This clonotype was observed at least ten times. J is TRBJ1-1 and V is TRBV29-1; no reliable D call. Trimming took 3 bases from V and 1 from J, leaving 9 bases between them. The CDR3 consists of 13 residues. Germline CDR1 reads SQVTM; CDR2 reads ANQGSEA. In nucleotides, the CDR3 is TGCAGCGTTGACTCCGGGTGGAACACTGAAGCTTTCTTT. Translating it yields CSVDSGWNTEAFF. The variable domain in full, completed from reference TRBV29-1 and TRBJ1-1, reads SAVISQKPSRDICQRGTSLTIQCQVDSQVTMMFWYRQQPGQSLTLIATANQGSEATYESGFVIDKFPISRPNLTFSTLTVSNMSPEDSSIYLCSVDSGWNTEAFFGQGTRLTVV.

This clonotype came up a few times. The rearrangement links TRBV30 to TRBJ1-1, with D tentatively TRBD1 (6 bases). CDR3 length equals 13 residues. In germline, CDR1 is GTSNPN, CDR2 SVGIG (reference sequence). The chain's CDR3 is CGSTGLGNTEAFF. The CDR3 region has the DNA TGTGGATCTACAGGGCTCGGGAACACTGAAGCTTTCTTT.